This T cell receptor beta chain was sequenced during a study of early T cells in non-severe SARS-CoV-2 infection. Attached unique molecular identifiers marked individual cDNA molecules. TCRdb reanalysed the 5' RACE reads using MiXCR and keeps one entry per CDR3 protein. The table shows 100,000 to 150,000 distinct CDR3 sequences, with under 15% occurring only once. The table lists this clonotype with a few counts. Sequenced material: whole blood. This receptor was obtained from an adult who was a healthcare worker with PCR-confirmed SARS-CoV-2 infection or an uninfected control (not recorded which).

The CDR3 region has the DNA TGTGCCAGCAGTGAAGACCCTCTAGCCAAAAACATTCAGTACTTC. This codes for CASSEDPLAKNIQYF. The chain couples TRBV6-1 to TRBJ2-4, with D uncertain. V was pared by 1 base and J by 0 bases, with 7 bases between. The CDR3 length is 15 residues. The germline CDR1 and CDR2 sequences are MNHNS and SASEGT.